This passage covers 7 T cell receptor beta chains from one sample sequenced in a study of high-grade serous ovarian cancer treatment subgroups. Assay used: immunoSEQ multiplex PCR; TCRdb lists only in-frame clones, some missing. Among about 5,700 clones listed, 66% were seen once. Tumor samples were obtained before definitive surgery or chemotherapy. Material: tumor tissue. These receptors all stem from a human donor with high-grade serous ovarian cancer.

V and J are TRBV6-5 and TRBJ2-7, with TRBD2 matching 15 bases. V shed 2 bases, J shed 5 bases, and the junction held 4 bases outside the gene matches. The CDR3 contains 16 residues. The germline V gene has CDR1 MNHEY and CDR2 SVGAGI. The CDR3 nucleotides read TGTGCCAGCAGTTACACGGGACTAGCGGGGGGCAACGAGCAGTACTTC. Its protein product is CASSYTGLAGGNEQYF.

The genes are TRBV5-1 and TRBJ1-1, with D unclear. The CDR3 is made up of 15 amino acids. Trimming shortened V by 2 bases and J by 0 bases, and 11 bases separated the two germline ends. CDR1 and CDR2 (germline): SGHRS, YFSETQ. The CDR3 sequence is CASSLDHVMNTEAFF. In DNA form, the CDR3 reads TGCGCCAGCAGCTTAGACCACGTTATGAACACTGAAGCTTTCTTT.

This chain links TRBV14 with TRBJ2-7; 9 nucleotides match TRBD1. V was pared by 4 bases and J by 5 bases, with 6 bases of the junction left unmatched. CDR3 length: 14 amino acids. Germline V gives CDR1 SGHDN, CDR2 FVKESK. CDR3 residues: CASSRIRDRDEQYF. The CDR3 nucleotides are TGTGCCAGCAGCCGCATTAGGGACAGGGACGAGCAGTACTTC.

V and J are TRBV2 and TRBJ1-5, with 11 positions matching TRBD1. With V trimmed by 5 bases and J by 4 bases, 7 bases remained unmatched. This CDR3 comprises 16 residues. Germline CDR1 reads SNHLY; CDR2 reads FYNNEI. The chain's CDR3 is CASSFIGTGGNQPQHF. CDR3 sequence (DNA): TGTGCCAGCAGTTTCATCGGGACAGGGGGTAATCAGCCCCAGCATTTT. Variable domain in full (rest from reference TRBV2 and TRBJ1-5): EPEVTQTPSHQVTQMGQEVILRCVPISNHLYFYWYRQILGQKVEFLVSFYNNEISEKSEIFDDQFSVERPDGSNFTLKIRSTKLEDSAMYFCASSFIGTGGNQPQHFGDGTRLSIL.

The chain has TRBV7-8 and TRBJ2-1, with 8 bases identical to TRBD2. Germline lookup yields CDR1 SGHVS and CDR2 FQNEAQ. J was trimmed by 7 bases and V by 8 bases; bases with no gene match: 16. The CDR3 covers 16 residues. The CDR3: CASLPAVAGGMNEQFF. CDR3 sequence (DNA): TGTGCCAGCCTACCGGCTGTGGCGGGGGGAATGAATGAGCAGTTCTTC.

The gene calls are TRBV4-1 and TRBJ2-1; 9 bases map to TRBD2. The V gene end was trimmed by 4 bases and the J gene end by 4 bases; junction bases not matched to a gene: 8. The germline V gene encodes CDR1 MGHRA and CDR2 YSYEKL. The length of the CDR3 is 16 residues. CDR3 nucleotides: TGCGCCAGCAGCCTTCCAGCGGGGGGAACTTACAATGAGCAGTTCTTC. The encoded protein is CASSLPAGGTYNEQFF.

The chain recombines TRBV4-1 with TRBJ2-5, with TRBD2 matching over 7 bases. V lost 2 bases to trimming and J lost 0 bases; unmatched junction nucleotides: 3. CDR3 length: 15 amino acids. The germline CDR1 and CDR2 sequences are MGHRA and YSYEKL. CDR3 sequence reads: CASSQSGTYQETQYF. The CDR3, as DNA: TGCGCCAGCAGCCAAAGCGGGACCTACCAAGAGACCCAGTACTTC.